The entry below gives a single T cell receptor (beta chain) sequence along with its context. The target antigen is unknown. This sample was taken from a study of cytomegalovirus exposure and HLA in healthy donors. PCR used 60 Vbeta primers and 13 Jbeta primers. Assay: immunoSEQ multiplex PCR; the TCRdb copy retains only in-frame clones and omits some. The data show more than 100,000 clones, around 80% seen once. Study observations and caveats: Reports showed the classifier diagnosing cytomegalovirus status with high specificity and sensitivity.

The CDR3 runs 16 residues. Trimming removed 0 bases from V and 4 bases from J, with 17 bases in between. CDR1 SGHRS and CDR2 YFSETQ come from the germline V gene. This chain joins TRBV5-1 and TRBJ2-7; D is perhaps TRBD2 (5 bases). The sample consisted of PBMCs. The receptor was isolated from a man aged 45-65 years in good health and CMV-seronegative. Written as DNA, the CDR3 is TGCGCCAGCAGCTTGGCCCCGGGGATAGGTGGTTACGAGCAGTACTTC. Amino acids: CASSLAPGIGGYEQYF.